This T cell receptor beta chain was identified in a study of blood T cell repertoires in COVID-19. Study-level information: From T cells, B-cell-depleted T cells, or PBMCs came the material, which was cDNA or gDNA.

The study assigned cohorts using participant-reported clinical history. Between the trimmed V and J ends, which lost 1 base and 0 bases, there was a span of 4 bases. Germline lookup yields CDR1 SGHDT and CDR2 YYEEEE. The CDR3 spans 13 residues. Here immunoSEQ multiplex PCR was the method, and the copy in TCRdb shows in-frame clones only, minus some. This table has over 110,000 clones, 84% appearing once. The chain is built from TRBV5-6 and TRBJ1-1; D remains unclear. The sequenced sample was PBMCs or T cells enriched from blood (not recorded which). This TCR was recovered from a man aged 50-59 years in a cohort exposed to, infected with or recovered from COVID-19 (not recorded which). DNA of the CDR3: TGTGCCAGCAGCTTGACAGTGAACACTGAAGCTTTCTTT. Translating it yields CASSLTVNTEAFF.